This note documents a single T cell receptor (beta chain) sequence. Its specificity is unknown. One end of the junction does not line up with germline, which may come from a read error. The CDR3 is made up of 15 amino acids. Germline CDR1 is SSHAT and CDR2 is FNYEAQ (reference sequence). This record belongs to a study of cytomegalovirus exposure and HLA in healthy donors. With 60 Vbeta and 13 Jbeta primers, the PCR was carried out. Some clones are missing from TCRdb's copy, which holds only in-frame ones; the method was immunoSEQ multiplex PCR. The sample data list around 80,000 clones. The study, taken as a whole, reports: Association of 16,951 TCR beta sequences with HLA alleles was found at 0.05 false discovery rate in a later analysis. Later, TCR association rates were found to vary by HLA locus, highest for DRB1 and lowest for HLA-C.

Although they were nominally healthy when sampled, donors likely had unrecorded immune exposures. Sequences were obtained from PBMCs. The source is a man aged 35-49 years in good health and CMV-seronegative. The V call is TRBV7-7, the J call TRBJ2-3, with D tentatively TRBD1 (6 bases). The CDR3 loop is CASSPGVPSTDTQYF. The DNA for the CDR3 is TGTGCTAGCAGCCCAGGGGTCCCGAGCACAGATACGCAGTATTTT.